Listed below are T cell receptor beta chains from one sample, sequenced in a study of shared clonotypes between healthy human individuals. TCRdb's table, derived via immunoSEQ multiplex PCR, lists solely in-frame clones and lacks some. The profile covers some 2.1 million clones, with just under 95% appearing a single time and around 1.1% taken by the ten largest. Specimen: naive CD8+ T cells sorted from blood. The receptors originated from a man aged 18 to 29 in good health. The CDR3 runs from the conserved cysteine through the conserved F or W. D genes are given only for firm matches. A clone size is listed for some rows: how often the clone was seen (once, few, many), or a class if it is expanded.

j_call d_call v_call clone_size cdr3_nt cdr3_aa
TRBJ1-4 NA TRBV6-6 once TGTGCCAGCATCTCCCCGGGGACGCTTACTAATGAAAAACTGTTTTTT CASISPGTLTNEKLFF
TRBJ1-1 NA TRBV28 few TGTGCCAGCAGTTTTCAAACTGAAGCTTTCTTT CASSFQTEAFF
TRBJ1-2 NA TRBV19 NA TGTGCCAGTAGTACGGACAGCGACTATGGCTACACCTTC CASSTDSDYGYTF
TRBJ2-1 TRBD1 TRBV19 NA TGTGCCAGTGCAGGGGGTGGGGATGAGCAGTTCTTC CASAGGGDEQFF
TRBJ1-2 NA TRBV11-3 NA TGTGCCAGCGAGGGGGTAGCGCCAAACTATGGCTACACCTTC CASEGVAPNYGYTF
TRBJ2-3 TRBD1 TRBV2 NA TGTGCCAGCAGTGATATTACGGGTAGGGATACAGGGGCCCCCACAGATACGCAGTATTTT CASSDITGRDTGAPTDTQYF
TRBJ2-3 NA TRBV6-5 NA TGTGCCAGCAGCTCTTACCGAGGTAGCACAGATACGCAGTATTTT CASSSYRGSTDTQYF
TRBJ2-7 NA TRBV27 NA TGTGCCAGCAGTGGAGTCGGGGTGACGGGTTCCTACGAGCAGTACTTC CASSGVGVTGSYEQYF
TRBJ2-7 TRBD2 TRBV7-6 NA TGTGCCAGCAGCTTAGACCCTACTAGCGGGGGGCCGGGCGAGCAGTACTTC CASSLDPTSGGPGEQYF
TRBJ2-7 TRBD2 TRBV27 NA TGTGCCAGCAGTTTAACCCCCGGGACTAGTGACTACGAGCAGTACTTC CASSLTPGTSDYEQYF